This TCR beta chain was recorded in a study of Ad26.COV2.S vaccination and SARS-CoV-2 variants. V was shortened by 6 bases and J by 7 bases, with 22 bases between the two germline ends. There are 16 residues in the CDR3. From germline, CDR1 is SGHRS and CDR2 YFSETQ. Findings and caveats of the study: Vaccinated individuals (as opposed to placebo recipients) had higher spike-specific TCR breadth.

Treatment noted: some 20 received Ad26.COV2.S at low or high dose, single or two shots; 5 received placebo; per-sample allocation not given. Specimens were obtained on day 63 following the first vaccine or placebo injection. Repertoires were generated with immunoSEQ multiplex PCR, while TCRdb's copy carries only in-frame clones and drops some. The sample contains about 350,000 clones, approximately 86% of which appear only once. About this clone itself: What it binds is not known.

The receptor was isolated from a person aged 18 to 65 who received the Ad26.COV2.S COVID-19 vaccine or a placebo. The material sequenced was peripheral blood, taken in a trial of Ad26.COV2.S vaccine versus placebo. V is TRBV5-1 and J is TRBJ1-4; D is undetermined. The CDR3 loop reads CASKDHIFARSEKLFF. DNA of the CDR3: TGCGCCAGCAAAGACCACATTTTCGCGAGGAGTGAAAAACTGTTTTTT.